This record looks at one T cell receptor beta chain sequence and its context. As yet, its antigen is unknown. A second roughly 7 to 12 cycle PCR used barcoded and J-beta primers. TCRdb reprocessed the 5' RACE reads with MiXCR, giving one entry per CDR3 protein. The sample contains 1.8 million or so distinct CDR3 sequences, more than 35% of which appear only once. This record belongs to a study of blood T cells in healthy people across ages. Study information: In model experiments, template switching was able to capture about one barcoded beta molecule for every two T cells that were present. Regarding the study as a whole: Age advanced and TCR beta diversity per million T cells fell, roughly linearly. Possibly confounding the expanded clonotype changes was the fact that donor CMV status was unknown.

Sample: blood. The origin of this receptor is a human donor in good health.

This CDR3 is CAISDRDRHYGYTF. Written as DNA, the CDR3 is TGTGCCATCAGTGACCGGGACCGCCACTATGGCTACACCTTC. The chain uses TRBV10-3 and TRBJ1-2; D perhaps matches TRBD1 (5 bases). CDR1 and CDR2 (germline): ENHRY, SYGVKD. Trimming removed 3 bases from V and 3 bases from J, with 11 bases in between. The CDR3 sequence is 14 residues long.